The 22 T cell receptor beta chains below come from one sample, sequenced in a study of blood T cell repertoires in COVID-19. Here immunoSEQ multiplex PCR was the method, and the copy in TCRdb shows in-frame clones only, minus some. Among fewer than 200,000 clones, 80% to 90% were seen once, and the ten largest hold 3.6%. The sequencing input was PBMCs or T cells enriched from blood (not recorded which). All receptors derive from a woman between 45 and 60 years old in a cohort exposed to, infected with or recovered from COVID-19 (not recorded which).

This chain joins TRBV27 and TRBJ2-2, with a weak D call TRBD1 (5 bases). CDR1 MNHEY and CDR2 SMNVEV come from the germline V gene (reference sequence). V was clipped by 3 bases and J by 2 bases, with 10 bases between them. The CDR3 spans 15 residues. The CDR3 bases are TGTGCCAGCAGTTTGAGGACACCTAACACCGGGGAGCTGTTTTTT. This encodes CASSLRTPNTGELFF.

This clone appeared a few times. V and J are TRBV20-1 and TRBJ2-7, with D possibly matching TRBD1 (5 bases). This CDR3 region has 14 residues. Trimming pared 3 bases from V and 3 bases from J, leaving 15 bases between. The germline V gene has CDR1 DFQATT and CDR2 SNEGSKA (reference sequence). CDR3: CSASLNQGSYEQYF. The CDR3 bases are TGCAGTGCTAGTTTGAACCAGGGTAGCTACGAGCAGTACTTC.

The rearrangement joins TRBV7-9 to TRBJ2-5; 10 nucleotides agree with TRBD2. Germline CDR1 is SEHNR and CDR2 is FQNEAQ (reference sequence). V shed 5 bases and J 3 bases; nucleotides not matched to a gene: 18. CDR3 size: 19 residues. Here the CDR3 reads CASSPIGGGSGGQKETQYF. Written as DNA, the CDR3 is TGTGCCAGCAGCCCCATCGGCGGGGGTAGCGGGGGGCAAAAAGAGACCCAGTACTTC.

This CDR3 is CAISERQGAMNTEAFF. CDR3 coding DNA: TGTGCCATCAGTGAAAGGCAGGGGGCAATGAACACTGAAGCTTTCTTT. V is TRBV10-3 and J is TRBJ1-1; 8 positions match TRBD1. Germline CDR1 reads ENHRY; CDR2 reads SYGVKD. The CDR3 extends over 16 amino acids. V trimming: 3 bases; J trimming: 0 bases; junction bases outside the gene matches: 6.

This clone was counted between two and nine times. The J gene is TRBJ1-5, the V gene TRBV28; 8 bases map to TRBD1. The length of the CDR3 is 15 residues. V lost 5 bases and J lost 2; bases outside the gene matches: 5. Germline CDR1 reads MDHEN; CDR2 reads SYDVKM. CDR3 DNA: TGTGCCAGCAGTACTCCAGGGGGCGGCAATCAGCCCCAGCATTTT. This sequence encodes CASSTPGGGNQPQHF. Full variable domain (missing parts from reference TRBV28 and TRBJ1-5): DVKVTQSSRYLVKRTGEKVFLECVQDMDHENMFWYRQDPGLGLRLIYFSYDVKMKEKGDIPEGYSVSREKKERFSLILESASTNQTSMYLCASSTPGGGNQPQHFGDGTRLSIL.

The chain links TRBV7-3 to TRBJ1-6, with D uncertain. The CDR3 length is 13 residues. Germline CDR1 SGHTA, CDR2 FQGTGA. Trimming stripped 5 bases from V and 7 bases from J, with 9 bases between. CDR3 DNA: TGTGCCAGCAGCCAGGATTTGAATTCACCCCTCCACTTT. It encodes CASSQDLNSPLHF.

The chain is built from TRBV7-8 and TRBJ1-1; D unclear. Trimming removed 5 bases from V and 5 bases from J, with 15 bases in between. This CDR3 has 14 residues. Per the germline V gene, CDR1 is SGHVS and CDR2 is FQNEAQ. CDR3 nucleotide sequence: TGTGCCAGCAGCCTAGGCAGATTCCCAACTGAAGCTTTCTTT. This gives the protein CASSLGRFPTEAFF.

The rearrangement uses TRBV5-1 and TRBJ2-7; maybe TRBD2 (6 bases). CDR1 SGHRS and CDR2 YFSETQ come from the germline V gene. The CDR3 length is 15 residues. Deletions cut 0 bases from V and 4 bases from J, with 14 bases between. The CDR3 sequence is CASSLATGARYEQYF. The CDR3 nucleotides read TGCGCCAGCAGCTTGGCTACGGGAGCTAGGTACGAGCAGTACTTC.

This clone was observed a few times. The V and J genes are TRBV4-3 and TRBJ1-5, with TRBD1 as a possible D gene (5 bases). CDR3 length: 13 amino acids. Trimming stripped 0 bases from V and 5 bases from J, with 5 bases between. Germline V gene lookup returns CDR1 LGHNA and CDR2 YSLEER. The CDR3 DNA is TGCGCCAGCAGCCAAGAAGGGGATCAGCCCCAGCATTTT. Amino acid sequence: CASSQEGDQPQHF.

This clone has a single count. Here the CDR3 reads CASSFDRDQPQHF. In DNA, the CDR3 is TGTGCCAGCAGTTTCGACAGGGATCAGCCCCAGCATTTT. The V gene is TRBV6-2 or TRBV6-3, the J gene TRBJ1-5, with 7 bases fitting TRBD1. Germline-derived CDR1 and CDR2 are MNHEY and SVGEGT. The CDR3 contains 13 residues. J lost 5 bases, V lost 4 bases, and 2 bases had no gene match.

This clone was seen a few times. This rearrangement joins TRBV24-1 to TRBJ2-2, with 8 bases fitting TRBD2. V gave up 3 bases and J gave up 1 base; unmatched junction bases: 3. This CDR3 contains 16 residues. Germline V gene sequence: CDR1 KGHDR, CDR2 SFDVKD. The CDR3 is CATSDESGGNTGELFF. The CDR3 nucleotides read TGTGCCACCAGTGATGAGAGCGGGGGGAACACCGGGGAGCTGTTTTTT.

The chain is built from TRBV28 and TRBJ2-1; 8 nucleotides align to TRBD2. This CDR3 is built from 15 residues. Germline CDR1 MDHEN, CDR2 SYDVKM. J lost 9 bases, V lost 6 bases, and 13 bases had no gene match. CDR3 sequence: CASRAGGPGLVEQFF. CDR3 nucleotide sequence: TGTGCCAGCAGGGCGGGGGGCCCGGGATTGGTTGAGCAGTTCTTC.

In its sample, this clone was seen a few times. The genes are TRBV5-1 and TRBJ1-1; a possible D gene is TRBD1 (6 bases). V lost 5 bases, J lost 1 base, and 12 bases lay in between. The CDR3 is 14 amino acids. The germline CDR1 and CDR2 sequences are SGHRS and YFSETQ. The CDR3 DNA is TGCGCCAGCAGTTACGCAGGGGAGAACACTGAAGCTTTCTTT. Residues: CASSYAGENTEAFF. The full variable domain, its missing parts supplied by reference TRBV5-1 and TRBJ1-1, is KAGVTQTPRYLIKTRGQQVTLSCSPISGHRSVSWYQQTPGQGLQFLFEYFSETQRNKGNFPGRFSGRQFSNSRSEMNVSTLELGDSALYLCASSYAGENTEAFFGQGTRLTVV.

The chain has TRBV29-1 and TRBJ2-1; 16 nucleotides align to TRBD2. The J segment lost 8 bases and the V segment lost 4 bases, leaving 11 bases of the junction unmatched. CDR3 length: 17 amino acids. Germline V CDR1 and CDR2: SQVTM, ANQGSEA. The CDR3 sequence is CSVAGTSGGAPRYEQFF. CDR3 coding DNA: TGCAGCGTTGCCGGGACTAGCGGGGGGGCCCCGCGGTATGAGCAGTTCTTC.

V gene TRBV11-2 combines with J gene TRBJ2-7; D is uncertain. Trimming pared 4 bases from V and 6 bases from J, leaving 7 bases between. The CDR3 has 11 amino acids. The germline V gene encodes CDR1 SGHAT and CDR2 FQNNGV. CDR3 sequence: CASSSLGEQYF. The CDR3 DNA is TGTGCCAGCAGCTCCCTCGGCGAGCAGTACTTC.

The chain is built from TRBV27 and TRBJ1-4; 7 nucleotides match TRBD1. CDR1 and CDR2 (germline): MNHEY, SMNVEV (reference sequence). CDR3 size: 14 residues. Losses at the gene ends were 6 bases for V and 7 bases for J; bases not matched to a gene: 8. The CDR3 loop is CASSIRGIGEKLFF. CDR3 coding DNA: TGTGCCAGCAGCATCAGGGGGATCGGTGAAAAACTGTTTTTT.

This clone was detected only a few times. The chain joins TRBV7-3 to TRBJ2-7; D is perhaps TRBD1 (5 bases). Germline CDR1 SGHTA, CDR2 FQGTGA. This CDR3 comprises 13 residues. V lost 0 bases to trimming and J lost 5 bases, with 8 bases between them. This CDR3 is CASSLTGQNEQYF. As DNA, the CDR3 is TGTGCCAGCAGCTTAACTGGACAAAACGAGCAGTACTTC. Full variable domain (outside the CDR3, taken from reference TRBV7-3 and TRBJ2-7): GAGVSQTPSNKVTEKGKYVELRCDPISGHTALYWYRQSLGQGPEFLIYFQGTGAADDSGLPNDRFFAVRPEGSVSTLKIQRTERGDSAVYLCASSLTGQNEQYFGPGTRLTVT.

This chain uses TRBV13 with TRBJ1-5, with D maybe TRBD1 (6 bases). The CDR3 sequence is 18 residues long. With 5 bases removed from V and 4 bases from J, the gap between germline ends came to 24 bases. Germline assignment: CDR1 PRHDT and CDR2 FYEKMQ (reference sequence). CDR3 protein: CASSARGHGGLGNQPQHF. The DNA for the CDR3 is TGTGCCAGCAGCGCAAGGGGACACGGAGGTTTAGGTAATCAGCCCCAGCATTTT.

V gene TRBV7-3 combines with J gene TRBJ1-4, with TRBD1 as a possible D gene (5 bases). The germline gives CDR1 SGHTA, CDR2 FQGTGA. The CDR3 covers 15 residues. V lost 0 bases and J lost 1, with 6 bases in between. The CDR3 region has the DNA TGTGCCAGCAGCTTAACGGGGGGAACTAATGAAAAACTGTTTTTT. This codes for CASSLTGGTNEKLFF.

The V call is TRBV28, the J call TRBJ1-6; D is undetermined. In germline, CDR1 is MDHEN, CDR2 SYDVKM. The CDR3 is 14 residues long. V dropped 7 bases and J dropped 5 bases, with 12 bases sitting between them. In nucleotides, the CDR3 is TGTGCCAGCATCCCCGGGTCTAATAATTCACCCCTCCACTTT. Its protein product is CASIPGSNNSPLHF.

The chain has TRBV19 and TRBJ2-2; 7 bases align to TRBD1. The CDR3 spans 15 residues. The V segment lost 7 bases and the J segment 6 bases; nucleotides outside the gene matches: 11. CDR1 is LNHDA and CDR2 is SQIVND in the germline V gene (reference sequence). The CDR3 sequence is CASTADRVLAGELFF. The CDR3 coding sequence is TGTGCCAGTACCGCAGACAGGGTGTTGGCCGGGGAGCTGTTTTTT. Full variable domain (outside the CDR3, taken from reference TRBV19 and TRBJ2-2): DGGITQSPKYLFRKEGQNVTLSCEQNLNHDAMYWYRQDPGQGLRLIYYSQIVNDFQKGDIAEGYSVSREKKESFPLTVTSAQKNPTAFYLCASTADRVLAGELFFGEGSRLTVL.

The gene calls are TRBV19 and TRBJ2-3; 7 bases align to TRBD1. The CDR3 totals 15 residues. In germline, CDR1 is LNHDA, CDR2 SQIVND (reference sequence). The ends lost 3 bases at V and 12 bases at J; junction bases unmatched: 15. The CDR3 loop reads CASSIVGTDASSQYF. CDR3 nucleotide sequence: TGTGCCAGTAGTATTGTTGGGACAGACGCGAGTTCTCAGTATTTT. Full variable domain (outside the CDR3, taken from reference TRBV19 and TRBJ2-3): DGGITQSPKYLFRKEGQNVTLSCEQNLNHDAMYWYRQDPGQGLRLIYYSQIVNDFQKGDIAEGYSVSREKKESFPLTVTSAQKNPTAFYLCASSIVGTDASSQYFGPGTRLTVL.